A selection of T cell receptor beta chains follows, all from one sample in a study of human T cells and chemical hapten exposure. TCRdb re-derived calls from the RACE reads in MiXCR, one entry per CDR3 protein. The profile shows about 120,000 distinct CDR3 sequences, roughly 13% of them singletons. The source was whole blood, collected in connection with sensitization to the hapten diphenylcyclopropenone (DPC). These receptors all stem from a man aged 18 to 35 with alopecia areata. Some clones in this sample may be carry-over from other donors' samples. CDR3s leave out the opening cysteine and the closing phenylalanine or tryptophan. D genes are given only for firm matches.

NA	TRBJ1-2	16	TRBV4-2	ASSQDTGGVGLNYGYT
NA	TRBJ2-3	10	TRBV29-1	SVLYTTDTQY
NA	TRBJ2-1	10	TRBV11-1	ASSLNRNEQF
TRBD1	TRBJ1-2	12	TRBV10-2	ASSERQGNYGYT
NA	TRBJ1-3	12	TRBV2	ASRAAVLGNTIY
TRBD1	TRBJ1-6	13	TRBV2	ASKPGTVYNSPLH
TRBD2	TRBJ2-2	14	TRBV12-3/TRBV12-4	ASRRTSGGRAGELF
NA	TRBJ2-2	14	TRBV7-9	ASSFPNDGDTGELF
NA	TRBJ1-5	15	TRBV3-1	ASSQDLGRTFYQPQH
TRBD1	TRBJ2-7	9	TRBV28	AVQGAREQY
NA	TRBJ1-1	12	TRBV7-9	ASRPGPESTEAF
NA	TRBJ1-5	8	TRBV6-2/TRBV6-3	AIRDQPQH
NA	TRBJ2-7	11	TRBV20-1	SARDGGRYEQY
NA	TRBJ2-5	13	TRBV15	ATSRPGVNQETQY
NA	TRBJ2-5	12	TRBV6-5	ASSTLKKKETQY
NA	TRBJ2-4	13	TRBV7-2	ASSLVAALKNIQY
TRBD1	TRBJ2-3	14	TRBV10-3	AISKGDRVGTDTQY
NA	TRBJ2-1	13	TRBV4-3	ASSQVGSTYNEQF
NA	TRBJ1-4	14	TRBV25-1	ASSEYLDSGDEKLF
NA	TRBJ2-1	13	TRBV24-1	ATSGDRSSYNEQF
TRBD1	TRBJ1-1	13	TRBV5-6	ASSLEDRVDTEAF
TRBD2	TRBJ2-2	15	TRBV7-9	ASSPLGLAGVYGELF
NA	TRBJ1-4	14	TRBV4-3	ASSQERTGWGEKLF
TRBD1	TRBJ2-3	13	TRBV4-3	ASSHTYRGADTQY
TRBD2	TRBJ2-5	13	TRBV12-5	ASGSTSSYQETQY
NA	TRBJ1-1	10	TRBV7-9	ASSLPGTEAF
TRBD1	TRBJ1-2	12	TRBV2	ASSDGDRGYGYT
NA	TRBJ2-6	14	TRBV7-3	ASSVTSPSGANVLT
TRBD2	TRBJ2-3	13	TRBV12-3/TRBV12-4	ASMASGPPTDTQY